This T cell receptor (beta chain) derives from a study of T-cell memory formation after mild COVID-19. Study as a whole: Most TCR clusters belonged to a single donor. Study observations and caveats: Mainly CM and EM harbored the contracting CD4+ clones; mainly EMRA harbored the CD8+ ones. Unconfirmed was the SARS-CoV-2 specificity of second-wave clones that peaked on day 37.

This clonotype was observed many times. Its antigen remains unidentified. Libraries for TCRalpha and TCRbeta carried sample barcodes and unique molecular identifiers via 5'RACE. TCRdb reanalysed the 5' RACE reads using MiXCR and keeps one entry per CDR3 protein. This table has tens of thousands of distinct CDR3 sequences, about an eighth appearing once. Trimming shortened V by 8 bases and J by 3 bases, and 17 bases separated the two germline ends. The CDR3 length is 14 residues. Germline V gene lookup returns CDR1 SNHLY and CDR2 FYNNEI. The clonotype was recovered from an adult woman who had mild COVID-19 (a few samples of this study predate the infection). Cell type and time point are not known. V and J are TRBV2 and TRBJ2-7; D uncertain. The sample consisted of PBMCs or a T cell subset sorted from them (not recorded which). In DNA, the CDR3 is TGTGCCAGCCTTCAGGACGACACCATCTACGAGCAGTACTTC. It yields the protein CASLQDDTIYEQYF.